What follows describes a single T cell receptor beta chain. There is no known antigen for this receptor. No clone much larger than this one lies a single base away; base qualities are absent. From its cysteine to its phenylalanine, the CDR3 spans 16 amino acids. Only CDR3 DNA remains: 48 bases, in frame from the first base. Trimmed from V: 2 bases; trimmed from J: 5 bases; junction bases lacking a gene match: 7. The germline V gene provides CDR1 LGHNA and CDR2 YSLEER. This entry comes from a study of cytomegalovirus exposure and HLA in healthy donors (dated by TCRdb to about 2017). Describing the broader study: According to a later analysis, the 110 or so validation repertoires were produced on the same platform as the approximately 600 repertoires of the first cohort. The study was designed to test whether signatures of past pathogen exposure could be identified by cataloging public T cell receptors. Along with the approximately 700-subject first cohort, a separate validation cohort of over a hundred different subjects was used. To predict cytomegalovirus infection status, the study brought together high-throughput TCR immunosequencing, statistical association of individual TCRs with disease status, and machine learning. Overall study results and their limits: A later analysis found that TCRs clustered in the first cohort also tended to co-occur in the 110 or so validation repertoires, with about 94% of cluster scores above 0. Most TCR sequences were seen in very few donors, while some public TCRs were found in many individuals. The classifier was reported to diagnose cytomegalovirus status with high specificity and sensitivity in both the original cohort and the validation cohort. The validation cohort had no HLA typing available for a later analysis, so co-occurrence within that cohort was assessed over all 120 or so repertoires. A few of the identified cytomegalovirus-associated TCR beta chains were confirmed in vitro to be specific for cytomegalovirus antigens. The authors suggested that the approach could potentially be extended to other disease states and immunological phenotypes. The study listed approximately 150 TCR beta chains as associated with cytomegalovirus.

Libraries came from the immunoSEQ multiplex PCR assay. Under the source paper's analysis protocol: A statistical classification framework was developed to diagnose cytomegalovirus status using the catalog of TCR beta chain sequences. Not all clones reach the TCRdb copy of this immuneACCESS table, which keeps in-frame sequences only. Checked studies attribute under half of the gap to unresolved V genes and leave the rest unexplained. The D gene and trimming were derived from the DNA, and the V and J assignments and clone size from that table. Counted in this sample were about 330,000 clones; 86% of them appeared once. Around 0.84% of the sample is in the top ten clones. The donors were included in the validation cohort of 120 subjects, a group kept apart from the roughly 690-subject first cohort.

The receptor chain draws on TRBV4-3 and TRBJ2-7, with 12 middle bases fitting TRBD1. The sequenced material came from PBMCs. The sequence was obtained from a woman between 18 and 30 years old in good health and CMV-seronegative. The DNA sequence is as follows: TGCGCCAGCAGCCAAACCCCCGGGACAGGGGGCGACGAGCAGTACTTC. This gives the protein CASSQTPGTGGDEQYF.